These 11 T cell receptor beta chains were all obtained from the same sample, sequenced in a study of radiation and T cells in renal cell carcinoma. The data were produced by immunoSEQ multiplex PCR, yet TCRdb's version contains in-frame clones alone and is incomplete. Among about 130,000 clones listed, 75% to 85% were seen once. Time point in this sample: blood 2 weeks post-SBRT. The treatment: 15 Gy SBRT to primary tumor, nephrectomy 4 weeks later. The sequencing used blood, collected from a patient whose treatment included radiotherapy and nephrectomy. Receptors were obtained from a woman aged 60-75 years with renal cell carcinoma.

The chain combines TRBV14 with TRBJ1-2, with D tentatively TRBD1 (6 bases). Trimming took 6 bases from V and 1 from J, leaving 15 bases between them. Per the germline V gene, CDR1 is SGHDN and CDR2 is FVKESK. This CDR3 region has 15 residues. The CDR3: CASSLRGDNNYGYTF. The CDR3 nucleotides read TGTGCCAGCAGTCTACGAGGGGACAATAACTATGGCTACACCTTC.

The chain combines TRBV28 with TRBJ1-2, with no clear D. Trimming stripped 2 bases from V and 7 bases from J, with 11 bases between. Per the germline V gene, CDR1 is MDHEN and CDR2 is SYDVKM. This CDR3 is built from 13 residues. CDR3 loop: CASSLNPQTGYTF. CDR3 DNA sequence: TGTGCCAGCAGTTTAAACCCGCAGACTGGCTACACCTTC.

The rearrangement joins TRBV6-6 to TRBJ1-5; unclear D gene. Germline loops: CDR1 MNHNY, CDR2 SVGAGI (reference sequence). The V end was cut by 2 bases, the J end by 0 bases, with 11 bases between. The CDR3 sequence is 16 residues long. This CDR3 reads CASSYAADYSNQPQHF. The CDR3 DNA reads as TGTGCCAGCAGTTACGCGGCAGACTATAGCAATCAGCCCCAGCATTTT.

This chain joins TRBV19 and TRBJ1-1; TRBD1 is a possible D gene (5 bases). The CDR3 runs 16 residues. V gave up 3 bases and J gave up 1 base, with 15 bases separating them. Germline CDR1 and CDR2: LNHDA and SQIVND (reference sequence). The CDR3 loop is CASSMGRAIPNTEAFF. The CDR3 DNA reads TGTGCCAGTAGTATGGGCAGGGCGATTCCGAACACTGAAGCTTTCTTT.

This clone appeared a few times. The chain employs TRBV6-5 and TRBJ2-3, with D maybe TRBD2 (6 bases). Trimming took off 4 bases at V and 4 bases at J, with 18 bases between the two ends. CDR3 length: 16 amino acids. Looked up from germline, CDR1 is MNHEY and CDR2 is SVGAGI. CDR3 sequence reads: CASSSVGGMVADTQYF. CDR3 nucleotides: TGTGCCAGCAGTTCCGTCGGGGGAATGGTTGCAGATACGCAGTATTTT.

The chain joins TRBV9 to TRBJ1-1; D is ambiguous. CDR1 SGDLS and CDR2 YYNGEE come from the germline V gene. The V end was cut by 1 base, the J end by 2 bases, with 9 bases between. CDR3 length equals 14 residues. CDR3 bases: TGTGCCAGCAGCGTAAACAGCGGAAACACTGAAGCTTTCTTT. Protein: CASSVNSGNTEAFF.

V is TRBV28 and J is TRBJ1-5, with D perhaps TRBD1 (5 bases). The CDR3 length is 14 residues. V lost 2 bases, J lost 5 bases, and 10 bases lay in between. Germline V lookup: CDR1 MDHEN, CDR2 SYDVKM. The CDR3 coding sequence is TGTGCCAGCAGTTTAGGAGGGGCGGATCAGCCCCAGCATTTT. Amino acids: CASSLGGADQPQHF.

The chain recombines TRBV10-3 with TRBJ2-6; the D is unclear. Germline loops: CDR1 ENHRY, CDR2 SYGVKD. The V end was cut by 3 bases, the J end by 0 bases, with 6 bases between. The CDR3 consists of 15 residues. The CDR3 reads CAISDSNSGANVLTF. CDR3 nucleotides: TGTGCCATCAGTGACAGCAACTCTGGGGCCAACGTCCTGACTTTC.

This chain links TRBV10-2 with TRBJ2-2; D gene uncertain. Trimming left V 6 bases short and J 3 bases short, with 5 bases between. The CDR3 is 12 amino acids. Per the germline V gene, CDR1 is WSHSY and CDR2 is SAAADI. The CDR3 DNA reads TGCGCCAGCAGCGGACACACCGGGGAGCTGTTTTTT. This gives the protein CASSGHTGELFF.

The gene calls are TRBV9 and TRBJ2-4, with a possible D match to TRBD1 (6 bases). The CDR3 length is 16 residues. Looked up from germline, CDR1 is SGDLS and CDR2 is YYNGEE. V shed 0 bases and J shed 0 bases, with 10 bases lying between them. The CDR3 DNA is TGTGCCAGCAGCGTAGAGCCAGGGGTAGCCAAAAACATTCAGTACTTC. It yields the protein CASSVEPGVAKNIQYF.

In its sample, this clone was seen once. The chain has TRBV28 and TRBJ1-1; a weak D match, TRBD1 (6 bases). Germline CDR1 MDHEN, CDR2 SYDVKM. The CDR3 totals 14 residues. The V and J ends lost 8 bases and 11 bases respectively, with 24 bases between them. The CDR3 protein is CASGLTGHTGLAFF. The CDR3 DNA sequence: TGTGCCAGCGGATTGACAGGACATACGGGGTTGGCTTTCTTT. Variable domain in full (rest from reference TRBV28 and TRBJ1-1): DVKVTQSSRYLVKRTGEKVFLECVQDMDHENMFWYRQDPGLGLRLIYFSYDVKMKEKGDIPEGYSVSREKKERFSLILESASTNQTSMYLCASGLTGHTGLAFFGQGTRLTVV.